A selection of T cell receptor beta chains follows, all from one sample in a study of T-cell memory formation after mild COVID-19. Via MiXCR, TCRdb re-called the 5' RACE reads, giving one row per CDR3 protein. The repertoire includes roughly 450,000 distinct CDR3 sequences, 18% of them detected once, and approximately 13% sits in the top ten. What was sequenced was PBMCs or a T cell subset sorted from them (not recorded which). These receptor sequences come from an adult woman who had mild COVID-19 (a few samples of this study predate the infection). Cell type and time point are not known. Both conserved end residues are part of each CDR3. D genes are given only for firm matches. A row's size may be missing; if present it is once, few, many or a size class.

TRBJ2-5 | TRBV29-1 | few | . | TGCAGCGTTGAAGATCTCGGGTTTCGAAAAGAGACCCAGTACTTC | CSVEDLGFRKETQYF
TRBJ2-3 | TRBV6-4 | many | . | TGTGCCAGCAGTGAAGGGTCAGGTGGACGCGGTACGCAGTATTTT | CASSEGSGGRGTQYF
TRBJ2-1 | TRBV29-1 | once | TRBD2 | TGCAGCGCCGGGACTAGCGGGAGGACAACCGACAATGAGCAGTTCTTC | CSAGTSGRTTDNEQFF
TRBJ2-3 | TRBV14 | few | . | TGTGCCAGCAGCCAAGATCTCGAGTCCACGCAGTATTTT | CASSQDLESTQYF
TRBJ2-1 | TRBV20-1 | . | TRBD2 | TGCAGTGCTAGGCGGCGGGAGGTCCCATACAATGAGCAGTTCTTC | CSARRREVPYNEQFF
TRBJ1-2 | TRBV7-6 | . | . | TGTGCCAGCAGCTTATATAGGGACGGAGCAGGGAGAGGCTACACCTTC | CASSLYRDGAGRGYTF
TRBJ2-1 | TRBV12-3/TRBV12-4 | . | . | TGTGCCAGCAGTTTAAGCTCGGGAATCAATGAGCAGTTCTTC | CASSLSSGINEQFF
TRBJ2-1 | TRBV27 | . | TRBD2 | TGTGCCAGCAGTCGGCGGGGGATAAGCTCCTACAATGAGCAGTTCTTC | CASSRRGISSYNEQFF
TRBJ2-3 | TRBV29-1 | . | TRBD2 | TGCAGCGGGGCTATAGCGGGCGTCACAGATACGCAGTATTTT | CSGAIAGVTDTQYF
TRBJ2-7 | TRBV7-9 | many | TRBD2 | TGTGCCAGCAGCTGGACTAGCGCCTACGAGCAGTACTTC | CASSWTSAYEQYF
TRBJ1-5 | TRBV20-1 | . | . | TGCAGTGTTCGGAGCTTCGAGAGCAATCAGCCCCAGCATTTT | CSVRSFESNQPQHF
TRBJ1-2 | TRBV7-2 | many | . | TGTGCCAGCAGCCCCAGCGGGGCTACTAACTATGGCTACACCTTC | CASSPSGATNYGYTF
TRBJ2-7 | TRBV7-3 | few | . | TGTGCCAGCAGCACCGTAGCGGACGGTCCCTACGAGCAGTACTTC | CASSTVADGPYEQYF
TRBJ1-2 | TRBV18 | few | TRBD1 | TGTGCCAGCTCACCCAAACAGGGGCCGCTACCCCCCGCGCAGGACTATGGCTACACCTTC | CASSPKQGPLPPAQDYGYTF
TRBJ1-5 | TRBV18 | . | TRBD1 | TGTGCCAGCTCACCACGACAGGGGTTTATGGATCAGCCCCAGCATTTT | CASSPRQGFMDQPQHF
TRBJ1-5 | TRBV5-6 | . | . | TGTGCCAGCAGCTTGGCGGCAGGGATTAACAATCAGCCCCAGCATTTT | CASSLAAGINNQPQHF
TRBJ2-6 | TRBV7-2 | many | TRBD2 | TGTGCCAGCAGCTTATCTGCACTAGCGCTCACGAGCTCTGGGGCCAACGTCCTGACTTTC | CASSLSALALTSSGANVLTF
TRBJ2-6 | TRBV9 | . | TRBD1 | TGTGCCAGCAGCGTAGGGTCGGGGACAGGGGGGGTTCTGTGGGCCAACGTCCTGACTTTC | CASSVGSGTGGVLWANVLTF
TRBJ2-1 | TRBV5-8 | . | . | TGTGCCAGCAGCCCGGACGGGGATAGGCAGTTCTTC | CASSPDGDRQFF
TRBJ2-1 | TRBV20-1 | . | TRBD2 | TGCAGTGCTAGAGATTTGGCTAGCGGGAGCGGGGAGCAGTTCTTC | CSARDLASGSGEQFF
TRBJ1-2 | TRBV6-6 | few | . | TGTGCCAGCACCATAGACATACTCTATGGCTACACCTTC | CASTIDILYGYTF
TRBJ1-1 | TRBV3-1 | few | . | TGTGCCAGCAGCCCTCCGGGGGGTCGCATCGTAGCTTTCTTT | CASSPPGGRIVAFF
TRBJ1-2 | TRBV20-1 | many | TRBD1 | TGCAGTGTGCGGGACAGGGGTTCGATCGGATATGGCTACACCTTC | CSVRDRGSIGYGYTF
TRBJ2-3 | TRBV20-1 | few | TRBD2 | TGCAGTGCCCAGAGGGGGACTAGCGGTCAGCCCCCGAATACGCAGTATTTT | CSAQRGTSGQPPNTQYF
TRBJ1-1 | TRBV7-3 | . | . | TGTGCCAGCAGCTTAGAAGTGCGGGGTAGGACTGAAGCTTTCTTT | CASSLEVRGRTEAFF
TRBJ2-1 | TRBV29-1 | . | . | TGCAGCGGCACCCGGGACAATGAGCAGTTCTTC | CSGTRDNEQFF
TRBJ1-2 | TRBV5-1 | few | . | TGCGCCAGCAGCTTGGGGTCCGACAACTATGGCTACACCTTC | CASSLGSDNYGYTF
TRBJ2-7 | TRBV13 | . | . | TGTGCCAGCAGCTTAGGCACAGGGAAGGACGAGCAGTACTTC | CASSLGTGKDEQYF
TRBJ2-2 | TRBV2 | . | TRBD1 | TGTGCCAGCAGAAAGACAGGGGTTGACACCGGGGAGCTGTTTTTT | CASRKTGVDTGELFF
TRBJ2-7 | TRBV6-2/TRBV6-3 | . | TRBD2 | TGTGCCAGCAGTTACCGGGGACTAGCGGGCTACGAGCAGTACTTC | CASSYRGLAGYEQYF
TRBJ1-5 | TRBV6-1 | . | TRBD1 | TGTGCCAGCAGTAAGGAGGACAGGGCTAGCAATCAGCCCCAGCATTTT | CASSKEDRASNQPQHF
TRBJ2-1 | TRBV5-1 | few | TRBD2 | TGCGCCAGCAGCTGGGGACTAGGACAAAATGAGCAGTTCTTC | CASSWGLGQNEQFF
TRBJ2-1 | TRBV24-1 | . | . | TGTGCCACCAGTGATTTTGACGGGGAGCTGTTCTTC | CATSDFDGELFF
TRBJ2-7 | TRBV6-6 | . | . | TGTGCCAGCAGTCTCGGGGGACAGTCTTCCTACGAGCAGTACTTC | CASSLGGQSSYEQYF
TRBJ2-3 | TRBV2 | . | . | TGTGCCAGCAGTGAAGAGGAGGGCTTGACAGATACGCAGTATTTT | CASSEEEGLTDTQYF
TRBJ2-1 | TRBV5-1 | . | . | TGCGCCAGCAGCTTTCATAGCGACTCCTACAATGAGCAGTTCTTC | CASSFHSDSYNEQFF
TRBJ2-7 | TRBV6-2/TRBV6-3 | few | TRBD2 | TGTGCCAGCAGGTCGCTCCGGGAGGGGGGGCACTACGAGCAGTACTTC | CASRSLREGGHYEQYF
TRBJ2-4 | TRBV13 | . | . | TGTGCCAGCAGCGTCAGTAACATTCAGTACTTC | CASSVSNIQYF
TRBJ2-7 | TRBV5-4 | . | TRBD1 | TGTGCCAGCAGCGAGGGACAGTCAGGGTACGAGCAGTACTTC | CASSEGQSGYEQYF
TRBJ2-1 | TRBV19 | . | . | TGTGCCAGTAGTATTGTGGTCCATGAGCAGTTCTTC | CASSIVVHEQFF
TRBJ2-5 | TRBV3-1 | . | . | TGTGCCAGCAGCTCTCGTGGGGGGCCTGAGACCCAGTACTTC | CASSSRGGPETQYF
TRBJ2-1 | TRBV7-8 | many | TRBD1 | TGTGCCAGCAGCTTAGGGTGGGGACAGGTTTACAATGAGCAGTTCTTC | CASSLGWGQVYNEQFF
TRBJ1-5 | TRBV20-1 | few | . | TGCAGTGCTAGAGATGGCATACACTCTAATCAGCCCCAGCATTTT | CSARDGIHSNQPQHF
TRBJ2-3 | TRBV20-1 | few | TRBD2 | TGCAGTGCGGCTCTAGCGGGGGGGATCACAGATACGCAGTATTTT | CSAALAGGITDTQYF
TRBJ2-3 | TRBV20-1 | few | . | TGCAGTGTGGGAACTAGATCAGATACGCAGTATTTT | CSVGTRSDTQYF
TRBJ2-2 | TRBV15 | many | . | TGTGCCACCAGCAGAGCCCCTCGGACACTAAACACCGGGGAGCTGTTTTTT | CATSRAPRTLNTGELFF
TRBJ1-1 | TRBV5-1 | . | . | TGCGCCAGCAGCTATTTACAGGGCATGAACACTGAAGCTTTCTTT | CASSYLQGMNTEAFF
TRBJ2-3 | TRBV4-1 | . | TRBD2 | TGCGCCAGCAGCCCCCGGACTAGCGGTGGGGATACGCAGTATTTT | CASSPRTSGGDTQYF
TRBJ2-7 | TRBV7-2 | few | . | TGTGCCAGCAGCTTAGCGGAGTATGCCTACGAGCAGTACTTC | CASSLAEYAYEQYF
TRBJ1-2 | TRBV10-3 | . | . | TGTGCCATCAGTGACCCAGGGCGGGAGAATGGCTACACCTTC | CAISDPGRENGYTF
TRBJ2-1 | TRBV11-1 | few | . | TGTGCCAGCAGCCCAGGGGGGCAGGGGGAGGTTGAGCAGTTCTTC | CASSPGGQGEVEQFF
TRBJ2-7 | TRBV20-1 | . | . | TGCAGTGCTAGAGAGGCGACAGAAAACCTCTACGAGCAGTACTTC | CSAREATENLYEQYF
TRBJ1-2 | TRBV4-3 | . | . | TGCGCCAGCAGCCATGCAGGGTCCAACTATGGCTACACCTTC | CASSHAGSNYGYTF
TRBJ2-1 | TRBV7-7 | . | TRBD2 | TGTGCCAGCAGCTCCTGGGAGCGGGGGGCCTACAATGAGCAGTTCTTC | CASSSWERGAYNEQFF
TRBJ2-1 | TRBV7-8 | few | . | TGTGCCAGCAGCCTCCGTCGTGTGGCGGGGAGGAATGAGCAGTTCTTC | CASSLRRVAGRNEQFF
TRBJ1-5 | TRBV12-3/TRBV12-4 | many | . | TGTGCCAGCAGTTTAGCGCTATGGCGGAATCAGCCCCAGCATTTT | CASSLALWRNQPQHF